Following are 23 T cell receptor beta chains from one sample sequenced in a study of blood T cell repertoires in COVID-19. TCRdb's table, derived via immunoSEQ multiplex PCR, lists solely in-frame clones and lacks some. The repertoire holds around 470,000 clones, with 89% as singletons. Specimen: peripheral blood. The receptor set was obtained from a man aged 18 to 35 with COVID-19, enrolled during active disease.

The chain employs TRBV6-2 or TRBV6-3 and TRBJ2-3; D is uncertain. CDR3 size: 12 residues. V dropped 5 bases and J dropped 2 bases, with 5 bases sitting between them. The germline gives CDR1 MNHEY, CDR2 SVGEGT. The CDR3 nucleotides read TGTGCCAGCAGTAGCACCACAGATACGCAGTATTTT. The encoded protein is CASSSTTDTQYF.

The chain links TRBV7-2 to TRBJ2-7; D might be TRBD2 (6 bases). Germline V lookup: CDR1 SGHTA, CDR2 FQGNSA. CDR3 size: 16 residues. V was trimmed by 1 base and J by 2 bases, leaving 15 bases between them. In DNA form, the CDR3 reads TGTGCCAGCAGCTTAGGGGGCGGGGATGGGGCCTACGAGCAGTACTTC. Its protein is CASSLGGGDGAYEQYF.

The chain couples TRBV19 to TRBJ1-1, with 7 bases identical to TRBD1. V trimming: 6 bases; J trimming: 3 bases; junction bases outside the gene matches: 7. The V gene's germline CDR1 is LNHDA and CDR2 SQIVND (reference sequence). The length of the CDR3 is 14 residues. CDR3 DNA sequence: TGTGCCAGTAGGAGACAGGGTGGGGACACTGAAGCTTTCTTT. This gives the protein CASRRQGGDTEAFF.

CDR3 nucleotides: TGTGCCAGTCTGTCCCCTACCTCCCAGGACACCGGGGAGCTGTTTTTT. Its protein is CASLSPTSQDTGELFF. The rearrangement joins TRBV19 to TRBJ2-2; no clear D. Germline CDR1 and CDR2: LNHDA and SQIVND (reference sequence). The CDR3 is 16 amino acids. V was shortened by 8 bases and J by 3 bases, with 19 bases between the two germline ends. Complete variable domain (other parts from reference TRBV19 and TRBJ2-2): DGGITQSPKYLFRKEGQNVTLSCEQNLNHDAMYWYRQDPGQGLRLIYYSQIVNDFQKGDIAEGYSVSREKKESFPLTVTSAQKNPTAFYLCASLSPTSQDTGELFFGEGSRLTVL.

The CDR3 coding sequence is TGTGCCAGCAGCCGACAGGGTACATCCGGGGAGCTGTTTTTT. It specifies CASSRQGTSGELFF. The J gene is TRBJ2-2, the V gene TRBV14; 7 bases align to TRBD1. The germline gives CDR1 SGHDN, CDR2 FVKESK. V trimming: 4 bases; J trimming: 6 bases; junction bases outside the gene matches: 5. This CDR3 comprises 14 residues.

V usage is TRBV6-1 and J usage is TRBJ2-1; D unresolved. Germline V gene sequence: CDR1 MNHNS, CDR2 SASEGT. This CDR3 comprises 12 residues. Trimming removed 2 bases from V and 7 bases from J, with 6 bases in between. The CDR3 spells CASSEFGNEQFF. CDR3 in DNA: TGTGCCAGCAGTGAATTCGGGAATGAGCAGTTCTTC.

The chain uses TRBV21-1 and TRBJ2-1; the DNA was not compared with TRBD1, the D call given in the table. TRBV21-1 is described as a pseudogene. The CDR3 sequence is 16 residues long. The CDR3 coding sequence is TGTGCCAGCAGCAAGCGCGACAGGGTGATTTACAATGAGCAGTTCTTC. Translating it yields CASSKRDRVIYNEQFF.

The gene calls are TRBV9 and TRBJ2-3; tentatively, D is TRBD2 (5 bases). This CDR3 comprises 14 residues. V was cut by 3 bases and J by 4 bases, with 12 bases left in between. Germline V gives CDR1 SGDLS, CDR2 YYNGEE. CDR3 sequence: CASSGKGEADTQYF. CDR3 DNA: TGTGCCAGCAGCGGTAAGGGAGAAGCAGATACGCAGTATTTT.

The rearrangement joins TRBV2 to TRBJ2-5, with 7 bases identical to TRBD1. Germline lookup yields CDR1 SNHLY and CDR2 FYNNEI. The CDR3 runs to 13 residues. V gave up 5 bases and J gave up 2 bases; unmatched junction bases: 2. The CDR3 protein is CASSLDRQETQYF. In DNA, the CDR3 is TGTGCCAGCAGTCTGGACAGGCAAGAGACCCAGTACTTC.

The V gene is TRBV5-1, the J gene TRBJ1-1; D call uncertain. V lost 4 bases to trimming and J lost 3 bases, with 13 bases between them. Germline V CDR1 and CDR2: SGHRS, YFSETQ. CDR3 size: 14 residues. For the CDR3, the DNA is TGCGCCAGCAGCGAACAGAATTTGGACACTGAAGCTTTCTTT. It encodes CASSEQNLDTEAFF.

This chain joins TRBV9 and TRBJ1-1; D gene unclear. CDR3 size: 15 residues. Germline V gene lookup returns CDR1 SGDLS and CDR2 YYNGEE. V gave up 0 bases and J gave up 5 bases, with 14 bases separating them. Written as DNA, the CDR3 is TGTGCCAGCAGCGTAGATTCGGCCGCGGGGACTGAAGCTTTCTTT. It specifies CASSVDSAAGTEAFF.

This chain links TRBV6-6 with TRBJ2-7; 7 nucleotides match TRBD1. V gave up 6 bases and J gave up 4 bases; unmatched junction bases: 3. The CDR3 covers 12 residues. CDR1 is MNHNY and CDR2 is SVGAGI in the germline V gene (reference sequence). Here the CDR3 DNA reads TGTGCCAGCAGGAGGGACAGTTACGAGCAGTACTTC. It codes for CASRRDSYEQYF.

This chain links TRBV2 with TRBJ2-2; 9 nucleotides line up with TRBD2. CDR1 SNHLY and CDR2 FYNNEI come from the germline V gene. V lost 8 bases, J lost 3 bases, and 7 bases stayed unmatched. CDR3 length equals 15 residues. CDR3 amino acids: CASGTLAGYTGELFF. The CDR3 DNA reads as TGTGCCAGCGGGACACTAGCGGGCTACACCGGGGAGCTGTTTTTT.

Comment on this clone: Other DNA sequences in this specimen translate into the identical CDR3. The chain couples TRBV29-1 to TRBJ1-1; possible D gene TRBD1, 6 bases. The CDR3 totals 12 residues. V was clipped by 6 bases and J by 0 bases, with 8 bases between them. The germline gives CDR1 SQVTM, CDR2 ANQGSEA. CDR3 bases: TGCAGCGTCCAGGGGATGAACACTGAAGCTTTCTTT. Translating it yields CSVQGMNTEAFF. The entire variable domain, with the rest obtained from reference TRBV29-1 and TRBJ1-1, is as follows: SAVISQKPSRDICQRGTSLTIQCQVDSQVTMMFWYRQQPGQSLTLIATANQGSEATYESGFVIDKFPISRPNLTFSTLTVSNMSPEDSSIYLCSVQGMNTEAFFGQGTRLTVV.

This chain joins TRBV28 and TRBJ2-3; D call uncertain. This CDR3 region has 13 residues. The germline V gene encodes CDR1 MDHEN and CDR2 SYDVKM. Trimming left V 5 bases short and J 5 bases short, with 11 bases between. The CDR3 spells CASSPYYGDTQYF. CDR3 sequence (DNA): TGTGCCAGCAGTCCTTACTACGGAGATACGCAGTATTTT.

This clone has just a few counts. The chain recombines TRBV6-5 with TRBJ1-2; D is unresolved. V was cut by 6 bases and J by 13 bases, with 21 bases left in between. CDR1 and CDR2 from the germline V gene are MNHEY and SVGAGI. The CDR3 loop spans 13 amino acids. The CDR3 region has the DNA TGTGCCAGCAGCCCCGTCCGGGAAACAGAATCCACCTTC. The encoded protein is CASSPVRETESTF.

The gene calls are TRBV7-6 and TRBJ2-2; 7 nucleotides align to TRBD1. J lost 5 bases, V lost 6 bases, and 6 bases had no gene match. Germline V lookup: CDR1 SGHVS, CDR2 FNYEAQ. This CDR3 comprises 14 residues. CDR3 region: CASRLQGKTGELFF. CDR3 nucleotides: TGTGCCAGCAGACTACAGGGGAAGACCGGGGAGCTGTTTTTT.

The J gene is TRBJ1-2, the V gene TRBV15; TRBD1 agrees at 12 bases. CDR1 is LNHNV and CDR2 is YYDKDF in the germline V gene (reference sequence). The J segment lost 6 bases and the V segment lost 6 bases, leaving 11 bases of the junction unmatched. CDR3 length: 16 amino acids. The CDR3 here is CATSSSPGTGGDGYTF. The CDR3 DNA is TGTGCCACCAGTTCCTCCCCCGGGACAGGGGGCGATGGCTACACCTTC.

The chain links TRBV5-1 to TRBJ2-2; possibly TRBD2 for D (6 bases). CDR3 length: 13 amino acids. CDR1 SGHRS and CDR2 YFSETQ come from the germline V gene. V was trimmed by 1 base and J by 5 bases, leaving 6 bases between them. CDR3 sequence: CASSLRETGELFF. Written as DNA, the CDR3 is TGCGCCAGCAGCTTGCGGGAGACCGGGGAGCTGTTTTTT.

The rearrangement links TRBV10-3 to TRBJ1-1, with D possibly being TRBD1 (5 bases). CDR1 is ENHRY, CDR2 SYGVKD, per germline. V was shortened by 2 bases and J by 3 bases, with 10 bases between the two germline ends. There are 14 residues in the CDR3. This CDR3 reads CAISEGQGDTEAFF. CDR3 sequence (DNA): TGTGCCATCAGTGAGGGACAAGGGGACACTGAAGCTTTCTTT.

Regarding this clone: The junction shows a germline mismatch at one end, possibly a read error. The V gene is TRBV5-6, the J gene TRBJ1-5; no firm D call. Germline V lookup: CDR1 SGHDT, CDR2 YYEEEE. This CDR3 comprises 13 residues. CDR3 region: CASSFEVRGQMDF. CDR3 DNA sequence: TGTGCCAGCAGCTTTGAGGTGAGAGGGCAAATGGATTTT.

V usage is TRBV2 and J usage is TRBJ2-5; 9 bases match TRBD2. The CDR3 sequence is 16 residues long. CDR1 SNHLY and CDR2 FYNNEI come from the germline V gene. J lost 5 bases, V lost 5 bases, and 12 bases had no gene match. CDR3 amino acids: CASSFSGGWLGETQYF. The CDR3 DNA reads as TGTGCCAGCAGTTTTAGCGGGGGATGGCTTGGGGAGACCCAGTACTTC.

The rearrangement joins TRBV29-1 to TRBJ2-2; 7 bases are shared with TRBD2. Germline loops: CDR1 SQVTM, CDR2 ANQGSEA. The CDR3 length is 12 residues. V shed 6 bases, J shed 7 bases, and the junction held 5 bases outside the gene matches. CDR3 in DNA: TGCAGCGTGATTGGGGGGGGCGGGGAGCTGTTTTTT. It codes for CSVIGGGGELFF.